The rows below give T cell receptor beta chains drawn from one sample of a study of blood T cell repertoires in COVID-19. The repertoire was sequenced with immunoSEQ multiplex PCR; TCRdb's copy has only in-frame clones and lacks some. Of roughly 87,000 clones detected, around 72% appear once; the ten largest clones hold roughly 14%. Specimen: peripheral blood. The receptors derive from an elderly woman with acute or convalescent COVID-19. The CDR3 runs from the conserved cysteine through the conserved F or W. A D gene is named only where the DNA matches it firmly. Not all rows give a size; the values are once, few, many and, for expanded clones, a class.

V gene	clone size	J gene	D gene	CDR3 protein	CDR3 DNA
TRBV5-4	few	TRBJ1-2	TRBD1	CASSRGRGLSSNYGYTF	TGTGCCAGCAGCCGGGGCAGGGGGCTTTCGTCTAACTATGGCTACACCTTC
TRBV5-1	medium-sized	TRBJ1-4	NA	CASSMQRTSDEKLFF	TGCGCCAGCAGCATGCAACGGACTTCAGACGAAAAACTGTTTTTT
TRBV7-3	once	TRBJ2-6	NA	CASSLTSTGSGANVLTF	TGTGCCAGCAGCTTAACGTCTACAGGTTCTGGGGCCAACGTCCTGACTTTC
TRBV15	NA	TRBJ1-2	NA	CATSRDRAGTFDGYTF	TGTGCCACCAGCAGAGATCGTGCGGGGACGTTTGATGGCTACACCTTC
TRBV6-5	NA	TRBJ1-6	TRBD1	CASSRTGDPPSLLHF	TGTGCCAGCAGCCGGACAGGGGACCCTCCTTCCCTCCTCCACTTT
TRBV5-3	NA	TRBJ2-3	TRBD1	CARSLCEDRADTQYF	TGTGCCAGAAGCTTGTGCGAGGACAGGGCAGATACGCAGTATTTT
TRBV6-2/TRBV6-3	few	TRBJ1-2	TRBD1	CASSYQGAAFYGYTF	TGTGCCAGCAGTTATCAGGGGGCGGCTTTCTATGGCTACACCTTC
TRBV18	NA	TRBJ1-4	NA	CASQDGEKLFF	TGTGCCAGCCAGGATGGCGAAAAACTGTTTTTT
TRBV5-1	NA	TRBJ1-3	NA	CASSLEFPRGGNTIYF	TGCGCCAGCAGCTTGGAATTTCCGCGGGGAGGAAACACCATATATTTT
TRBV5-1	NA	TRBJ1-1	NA	CASSLGGVSQAFF	TGCGCCAGCAGTCTCGGGGGTGTCAGCCAAGCTTTCTTT